The 19 T cell receptor beta chains below all came from one sample that was sequenced in a study of CD8 T cells in Susac syndrome. Random hexamers were used to reverse transcribe 0.5 to 1 ug of RNA. TCRdb reanalysed the immunoSEQ multiplex PCR reads using MiXCR and keeps one entry per CDR3 protein. The table includes around 110,000 distinct CDR3 sequences, roughly 94% detected once. The sequencing sample was made of CD8+ T cells from PBMCs. Source of these receptors: a human donor with Susac syndrome.

The chain is built from TRBV12-3 or TRBV12-4 and TRBJ2-5; the D is unclear. The CDR3 is made up of 13 amino acids. The V and J ends lost 3 bases and 5 bases respectively, with 10 bases between them. The CDR3 loop is CASSFLGLETQYF. CDR3 sequence (DNA): TGTGCCAGCAGTTTTCTGGGTTTGGAGACCCAGTACTTC.

This chain uses TRBV9 with TRBJ2-3; possibly TRBD1 for D (5 bases). There are 12 residues in the CDR3. Trimming pared 3 bases from V and 4 bases from J, leaving 6 bases between. CDR1 is SGDLS and CDR2 is YYNGEE in the germline V gene. The CDR3, as DNA: TGTGCCAGCAGCGGGGGCCCAGATACGCAGTATTTT. Protein sequence: CASSGGPDTQYF.

The chain is built from TRBV19 and TRBJ2-1; weak D call: TRBD1 (6 bases). V lost 5 bases and J lost 6, with 11 bases in between. The V gene's germline CDR1 is LNHDA and CDR2 SQIVND (reference sequence). There are 13 residues in the CDR3. The CDR3 here is CASSLGQINEQFF. The DNA for the CDR3 is TGTGCCAGTAGTCTTGGACAGATCAATGAGCAGTTCTTC.

This clonotype was recorded once. This chain links TRBV3-1 with TRBJ2-5, with 9 bases matching TRBD1. J was trimmed by 6 bases and V by 2 bases; bases with no gene match: 4. This CDR3 spans 14 amino acids. Germline CDR1 LGHDT, CDR2 YNNKEL (reference sequence). The CDR3 loop reads CASSQPQGAKTQYF. CDR3 DNA sequence: TGTGCCAGCAGCCAACCACAGGGGGCGAAGACCCAGTACTTC.

Only a few counts were recorded for this clonotype. This chain uses TRBV24-1 with TRBJ2-1; D is unclear. V lost 9 bases and J 5 bases, leaving 10 bases between the germline ends. The CDR3 covers 12 residues. The V gene's germline CDR1 is KGHDR and CDR2 SFDVKD. The chain's CDR3 is CATRGENNEQFF. For the CDR3, the DNA is TGTGCCACCCGTGGGGAAAACAATGAGCAGTTCTTC.

V is TRBV2 and J is TRBJ2-3; 7 bases line up with TRBD2. Germline trimming cut 8 bases from V and 1 base from J; bases unmatched to any gene: 9. The CDR3 has 15 residues. CDR1 is SNHLY, CDR2 FYNNEI, per germline. The CDR3 reads CASRDYHSRTDTQYF. CDR3 nucleotides: TGTGCCAGCCGGGACTACCATTCACGCACAGATACGCAGTATTTT.

The chain recombines TRBV7-8 with TRBJ2-7; TRBD1 matches 9 bases. Germline CDR1 reads SGHVS; CDR2 reads FQNEAQ. The CDR3 length is 15 residues. V lost 6 bases, J lost 1 base, and 7 bases stayed unmatched. The CDR3 coding sequence is TGTGCCAGCAGTCATACAGGGGGCGGATCCTACGAGCAGTACTTC. Protein sequence: CASSHTGGGSYEQYF.

The CDR3 DNA reads TGTGCCAGCAGCCAGGACAGGGCCTATGGCTACACCTTC. It codes for CASSQDRAYGYTF. This chain uses TRBV13 with TRBJ1-2, with 8 positions matching TRBD1. V lost 5 bases and J lost 4; bases outside the gene matches: 3. Germline-derived CDR1 and CDR2 are PRHDT and FYEKMQ (reference sequence). This CDR3 is 13 amino acids long.

The V call is TRBV5-4, the J call TRBJ1-1, with D perhaps matching TRBD1 (6 bases). Trimming stripped 6 bases from V and 1 base from J, with 10 bases between. Germline assignment: CDR1 SGHNT and CDR2 YYREEE (reference sequence). This CDR3 has 13 residues. The CDR3 loop is CASTSDRNTEAFF. CDR3 in DNA: TGTGCCAGCACCTCGGACAGGAACACTGAAGCTTTCTTT.

The CDR3 here is CASSPPLETQYF. The CDR3 bases are TGTGCCAGCAGCCCTCCTCTAGAGACCCAGTACTTC. The chain links TRBV3-1 to TRBJ2-5; the D is unclear. Trimming left V 4 bases short and J 4 bases short, with 7 bases between. Germline V CDR1 and CDR2: LGHDT, YNNKEL (reference sequence). This CDR3 has 12 amino acids.

The gene calls are TRBV9 and TRBJ2-7; 12 nucleotides match TRBD2. Looked up from germline, CDR1 is SGDLS and CDR2 is YYNGEE. Trimming cost V 3 bases and J 7 bases; bases outside gene matches: 8. The CDR3 is 15 amino acids. The CDR3 is CASSGPSGGAGEQYF. The CDR3 bases are TGTGCCAGCAGCGGCCCTAGCGGGGGGGCTGGAGAGCAGTACTTC.

This clonotype was observed a handful of times. The chain's CDR3 is CASSSSSNQPQHF. DNA for the CDR3: TGTGCCAGCAGTTCATCCTCCAATCAGCCCCAGCATTTT. The chain recombines TRBV6-5 with TRBJ1-5, with D hard to call. The germline V and J ends were trimmed by 4 bases and 3 bases, with 7 bases remaining between them. The CDR3 covers 13 residues. The germline V gene encodes CDR1 MNHEY and CDR2 SVGAGI.

V is TRBV7-8 and J is TRBJ1-2, with D uncertain. The germline gives CDR1 SGHVS, CDR2 FQNEAQ. V was cut by 0 bases and J by 10 bases, with 6 bases left in between. CDR3 length: 11 residues. The CDR3 region has the DNA TGTGCCAGCAGCTTAGCGGCCGACTACACCTTC. This translates into CASSLAADYTF. Together with reference TRBV7-8 and TRBJ1-2, the CDR3 gives the full variable domain: GAGVSQSPRYKVAKRGQDVALRCDPISGHVSLFWYQQALGQGPEFLTYFQNEAQLDKSGLPSDRFFAERPEGSVSTLKIQRTQQEDSAVYLCASSLAADYTFGSGTRLTVV.

This clonotype was counted a few times. The chain has TRBV6-5 and TRBJ1-1; the D gene is possibly TRBD1 (5 bases). Germline assignment: CDR1 MNHEY and CDR2 SVGAGI. The ends were cut back, 3 bases at V and 4 bases at J, with 6 bases in the middle. This CDR3 is built from 12 residues. The chain's CDR3 is CASSYGGTEAFF. For the CDR3, the DNA is TGTGCCAGCAGTTATGGGGGCACTGAAGCTTTCTTT.

The CDR3, as DNA: TGCAGTGCCCCGGGACAGGGGGCGTCCGAGCAGTACTTC. Translated, it gives CSAPGQGASEQYF. This chain uses TRBV20-1 with TRBJ2-7; TRBD1 matches at 12 bases. The junction had 6 bases not matched to a gene; V was cut back by 6 bases and J by 6 bases. Germline lookup yields CDR1 DFQATT and CDR2 SNEGSKA (reference sequence). The CDR3 loop spans 13 amino acids.

The chain recombines TRBV19 with TRBJ1-5; D call uncertain. The V gene's germline CDR1 is LNHDA and CDR2 SQIVND (reference sequence). The CDR3 length is 15 residues. Trimming stripped 1 base from V and 5 bases from J, with 12 bases between. The DNA for the CDR3 is TGTGCCAGTAGTATAGGAAGGCTGTCCTATCAGCCCCAGCATTTT. It yields the protein CASSIGRLSYQPQHF.

The chain employs TRBV21-1 and TRBJ2-2; TRBD1, the D gene given by the table, was not confirmed from the DNA. TRBV21-1 is reported as a pseudogene. The CDR3 covers 17 residues. The CDR3 DNA follows: TGTGCCAGCAGCAAAATCGTGAGGGGGCAAGGCACCGGGGAGCTGTTTTTT. This gives the protein CASSKIVRGQGTGELFF.

The V gene is TRBV15, the J gene TRBJ1-5; 9 bases are shared with TRBD1. The CDR3 spans 15 residues. CDR1 is LNHNV and CDR2 is YYDKDF in the germline V gene (reference sequence). The junction had 7 bases not matched to a gene; V was cut back by 3 bases and J by 7 bases. CDR3 nucleotides: TGTGCCACCAGCAGGTCGGGACAGGGAGGGCAGCCCCAGCATTTT. Amino acids: CATSRSGQGGQPQHF.

The chain combines TRBV5-6 with TRBJ1-5; D not certain. The germline CDR1 and CDR2 sequences are SGHDT and YYEEEE. The CDR3 totals 14 residues. V dropped 1 base and J dropped 9 bases, with 14 bases sitting between them. The CDR3 DNA is TGTGCCAGCAGCTTGAATGAGGGAGGGCGGCCCCAGCATTTT. Translation gives CASSLNEGGRPQHF. Looking up the rest from reference TRBV5-6 and TRBJ1-5 gives the full variable domain: DAGVTQSPTHLIKTRGQQVTLRCSPKSGHDTVSWYQQALGQGPQFIFQYYEEEERQRGNFPDRFSGHQFPNYSSELNVNALLLGDSALYLCASSLNEGGRPQHFGDGTRLSIL.